This T cell receptor (beta chain) was sequenced in a study of blood T cell repertoires in COVID-19. Overall study context: Samples taken during acute and convalescent COVID-19 were collected in the United States, Italy and Spain. PBMCs, B-cell-depleted T cells, or T cells provided the cDNA or gDNA that made up the material.

In the source study's methods: From reference gene primer amplification, estimates of nucleated cell counts were derived. Clones were sequenced by immunoSEQ multiplex PCR, and TCRdb holds only the in-frame ones, with some missing. V and J calls and clone size are copied from that table; D and trimming were computed from the DNA. The table lists 70,000 or so clones, 82% of them singletons. Sequenced material: peripheral blood. The source of this sequence is a human donor in a cohort sampled during active COVID-19.

CDR3 in DNA: TGTGCCAGCTCACCGGGACAGGGCTCTGGAAACACCATATATTTT. Translation gives CASSPGQGSGNTIYF. This rearrangement joins TRBV18 to TRBJ1-3; 9 bases align to TRBD1. The trim removed 3 bases at V and 0 bases at J, leaving 0 bases unmatched. This CDR3 has 15 amino acids. From germline, CDR1 is KGHSH and CDR2 LQKENI.